This paragraph covers one T cell receptor (beta chain) sequence. The antigen is not known. Conventional CD4 T cells were sorted as CD4+CD127+ cells. These data originate in a study of B cell selection in AIRE deficiency. Study-wide findings and caveats: Of over 3,000 shared Treg TCRbeta sequences, around 30% were healthy-donor-only and around 8.6% patient-only.

Germline V gene lookup returns CDR1 SNHLY and CDR2 FYNNEI. The J segment lost 6 bases and the V segment lost 6 bases, leaving 6 bases of the junction unmatched. This CDR3 spans 14 amino acids. Per the authors' pipeline: Patients' conventional T cells yielded 85,000 to 120,000 distinct TCRbeta sequences; donors' over 1.3x10^5. Using immunoSEQ multiplex PCR, the repertoire was profiled, and TCRdb retains in-frame clones only, with some absent. V and J calls and clone size are as listed in that table; D and trimming were resolved from the DNA. Seen here are tens of thousands of clones, 97% observed once, and the top ten hold about 0.19%.

The chain couples TRBV2 to TRBJ2-2; 8 bases map to TRBD1. Sequences were obtained from conventional CD4+ T cells sorted from PBMCs. This receptor was obtained from a human donor with AIRE deficiency. CDR3 loop: CASSFKQGAGELFF. The CDR3 DNA is TGTGCCAGCAGCTTTAAACAGGGGGCCGGGGAGCTGTTTTTT.